In its sample, the clone carrying this T cell receptor (beta chain) was seen many times. Its antigen is unknown. Unique molecular identifiers were used in preparing the TCRbeta library. A single record per CDR3 protein comes from TCRdb applying MiXCR to the PCR reads. The sample consists of more than 200,000 distinct CDR3 sequences, about 8.4% of them appearing once. V lost 2 bases and J 5 bases, leaving 12 bases between the germline ends. The CDR3 loop spans 14 amino acids. The data derive from a study of T-cell reconstitution after alpha-beta-depleted transplantation in children. General study findings and limits: Recipient T cells and thymic progenitors that survived gave rise to the high TCRbeta diversity observed at day 60 in some patients. T-cell counts and diversity at one year following transplant were attributed mainly to newly produced T cells. Where alpha-beta T cells came from about two months after transplant was reportedly several hundred expanded graft clones.

The TCR originated in a male patient under 10 years old who had a stem cell transplant for acute myeloid leukemia, so the T cells may come from the graft donor. The J gene is TRBJ1-2, the V gene TRBV12-3 or TRBV12-4; D uncertain. Sequencing used PBMCs, mostly from graft donor cells, obtained 360 days after TCRalphabeta/CD19-depleted stem cell transplant. CDR3 protein: CASSLRSRRYGYTF. CDR3 DNA: TGTGCCAGCAGTTTACGTAGCCGACGATATGGCTACACCTTC.